This record looks at one T cell receptor beta chain sequence and its context. Its antigen remains unidentified. The sample originates from a study of post-analysis software for immune sequencing data. The overall study: The disease courses covered relapsing-remitting, secondary progressive and progressive-relapsing multiple sclerosis.

Researchers reported that TCR beta cDNA libraries carried unique molecular identifiers. Starting from around 0.96 to 9.9 million T cells, the study yielded about 490,000 cDNA molecules. MiXCR was run by TCRdb on the PCR reads, yielding one entry per CDR3 protein. The repertoire holds roughly 170,000 distinct CDR3 sequences, with about 29% as singletons. Whole-study results and caveats: With F measure, samples from one preparation batch clustered together strongly. Four to six TRBV segments were significantly more frequent in patients than in controls. TRBV5-6, TRBV5-1 and TRBV20-1 were among these segments. A significant reduction in normalized Chao1 diversity was observed in multiple sclerosis patients versus controls.

Per germline, CDR1 MNHEY and CDR2 SMNVEV (reference sequence). J was trimmed by 5 bases and V by 3 bases; bases with no gene match: 9. CDR3 size: 17 residues. Sequences were obtained from blood. The receptor comes from a girl aged 10 to 17 with multiple sclerosis. This chain uses TRBV27 with TRBJ2-1; 11 nucleotides align to TRBD2. CDR3 sequence: CASSFQMTSGTNNEQFF. DNA of the CDR3: TGTGCCAGCAGTTTCCAAATGACTAGCGGGACCAACAATGAGCAGTTCTTC.